This TCR beta chain was recovered during a study of shared clonotypes between healthy human individuals. Study observations and caveats: The study generally estimated greater richness for naive than memory subsets.

Remarks on this clone: The target antigen is unknown.

Deep-level assay runs were performed. Only in-frame clones appear in the TCRdb table, and some are missing; sequencing was by immunoSEQ multiplex PCR. The sample shows over 950,000 clones, around three quarters of them seen only once. J was trimmed by 3 bases and V by 5 bases; bases with no gene match: 4. The CDR3 totals 14 residues. Healthy HIV-negative adults without recent acute infections or vaccinations served as donors. The sequenced sample was memory CD4+ T cells from PBMCs. Subset specified: CD45RA-negative fraction. This TCR derives from a man aged 18 to 29 in good health. Some clones in this sample may be carry-over from other donors' samples. J is TRBJ2-7 and V is TRBV23-1; 10 bases fit TRBD1. Being an ORF, TRBV23-1 has a function that is uncertain. CDR3 amino acids: CASSSGQGDYEQYF. For the CDR3, the DNA is TGCGCCAGCAGTTCCGGACAGGGGGACTACGAGCAGTACTTC.